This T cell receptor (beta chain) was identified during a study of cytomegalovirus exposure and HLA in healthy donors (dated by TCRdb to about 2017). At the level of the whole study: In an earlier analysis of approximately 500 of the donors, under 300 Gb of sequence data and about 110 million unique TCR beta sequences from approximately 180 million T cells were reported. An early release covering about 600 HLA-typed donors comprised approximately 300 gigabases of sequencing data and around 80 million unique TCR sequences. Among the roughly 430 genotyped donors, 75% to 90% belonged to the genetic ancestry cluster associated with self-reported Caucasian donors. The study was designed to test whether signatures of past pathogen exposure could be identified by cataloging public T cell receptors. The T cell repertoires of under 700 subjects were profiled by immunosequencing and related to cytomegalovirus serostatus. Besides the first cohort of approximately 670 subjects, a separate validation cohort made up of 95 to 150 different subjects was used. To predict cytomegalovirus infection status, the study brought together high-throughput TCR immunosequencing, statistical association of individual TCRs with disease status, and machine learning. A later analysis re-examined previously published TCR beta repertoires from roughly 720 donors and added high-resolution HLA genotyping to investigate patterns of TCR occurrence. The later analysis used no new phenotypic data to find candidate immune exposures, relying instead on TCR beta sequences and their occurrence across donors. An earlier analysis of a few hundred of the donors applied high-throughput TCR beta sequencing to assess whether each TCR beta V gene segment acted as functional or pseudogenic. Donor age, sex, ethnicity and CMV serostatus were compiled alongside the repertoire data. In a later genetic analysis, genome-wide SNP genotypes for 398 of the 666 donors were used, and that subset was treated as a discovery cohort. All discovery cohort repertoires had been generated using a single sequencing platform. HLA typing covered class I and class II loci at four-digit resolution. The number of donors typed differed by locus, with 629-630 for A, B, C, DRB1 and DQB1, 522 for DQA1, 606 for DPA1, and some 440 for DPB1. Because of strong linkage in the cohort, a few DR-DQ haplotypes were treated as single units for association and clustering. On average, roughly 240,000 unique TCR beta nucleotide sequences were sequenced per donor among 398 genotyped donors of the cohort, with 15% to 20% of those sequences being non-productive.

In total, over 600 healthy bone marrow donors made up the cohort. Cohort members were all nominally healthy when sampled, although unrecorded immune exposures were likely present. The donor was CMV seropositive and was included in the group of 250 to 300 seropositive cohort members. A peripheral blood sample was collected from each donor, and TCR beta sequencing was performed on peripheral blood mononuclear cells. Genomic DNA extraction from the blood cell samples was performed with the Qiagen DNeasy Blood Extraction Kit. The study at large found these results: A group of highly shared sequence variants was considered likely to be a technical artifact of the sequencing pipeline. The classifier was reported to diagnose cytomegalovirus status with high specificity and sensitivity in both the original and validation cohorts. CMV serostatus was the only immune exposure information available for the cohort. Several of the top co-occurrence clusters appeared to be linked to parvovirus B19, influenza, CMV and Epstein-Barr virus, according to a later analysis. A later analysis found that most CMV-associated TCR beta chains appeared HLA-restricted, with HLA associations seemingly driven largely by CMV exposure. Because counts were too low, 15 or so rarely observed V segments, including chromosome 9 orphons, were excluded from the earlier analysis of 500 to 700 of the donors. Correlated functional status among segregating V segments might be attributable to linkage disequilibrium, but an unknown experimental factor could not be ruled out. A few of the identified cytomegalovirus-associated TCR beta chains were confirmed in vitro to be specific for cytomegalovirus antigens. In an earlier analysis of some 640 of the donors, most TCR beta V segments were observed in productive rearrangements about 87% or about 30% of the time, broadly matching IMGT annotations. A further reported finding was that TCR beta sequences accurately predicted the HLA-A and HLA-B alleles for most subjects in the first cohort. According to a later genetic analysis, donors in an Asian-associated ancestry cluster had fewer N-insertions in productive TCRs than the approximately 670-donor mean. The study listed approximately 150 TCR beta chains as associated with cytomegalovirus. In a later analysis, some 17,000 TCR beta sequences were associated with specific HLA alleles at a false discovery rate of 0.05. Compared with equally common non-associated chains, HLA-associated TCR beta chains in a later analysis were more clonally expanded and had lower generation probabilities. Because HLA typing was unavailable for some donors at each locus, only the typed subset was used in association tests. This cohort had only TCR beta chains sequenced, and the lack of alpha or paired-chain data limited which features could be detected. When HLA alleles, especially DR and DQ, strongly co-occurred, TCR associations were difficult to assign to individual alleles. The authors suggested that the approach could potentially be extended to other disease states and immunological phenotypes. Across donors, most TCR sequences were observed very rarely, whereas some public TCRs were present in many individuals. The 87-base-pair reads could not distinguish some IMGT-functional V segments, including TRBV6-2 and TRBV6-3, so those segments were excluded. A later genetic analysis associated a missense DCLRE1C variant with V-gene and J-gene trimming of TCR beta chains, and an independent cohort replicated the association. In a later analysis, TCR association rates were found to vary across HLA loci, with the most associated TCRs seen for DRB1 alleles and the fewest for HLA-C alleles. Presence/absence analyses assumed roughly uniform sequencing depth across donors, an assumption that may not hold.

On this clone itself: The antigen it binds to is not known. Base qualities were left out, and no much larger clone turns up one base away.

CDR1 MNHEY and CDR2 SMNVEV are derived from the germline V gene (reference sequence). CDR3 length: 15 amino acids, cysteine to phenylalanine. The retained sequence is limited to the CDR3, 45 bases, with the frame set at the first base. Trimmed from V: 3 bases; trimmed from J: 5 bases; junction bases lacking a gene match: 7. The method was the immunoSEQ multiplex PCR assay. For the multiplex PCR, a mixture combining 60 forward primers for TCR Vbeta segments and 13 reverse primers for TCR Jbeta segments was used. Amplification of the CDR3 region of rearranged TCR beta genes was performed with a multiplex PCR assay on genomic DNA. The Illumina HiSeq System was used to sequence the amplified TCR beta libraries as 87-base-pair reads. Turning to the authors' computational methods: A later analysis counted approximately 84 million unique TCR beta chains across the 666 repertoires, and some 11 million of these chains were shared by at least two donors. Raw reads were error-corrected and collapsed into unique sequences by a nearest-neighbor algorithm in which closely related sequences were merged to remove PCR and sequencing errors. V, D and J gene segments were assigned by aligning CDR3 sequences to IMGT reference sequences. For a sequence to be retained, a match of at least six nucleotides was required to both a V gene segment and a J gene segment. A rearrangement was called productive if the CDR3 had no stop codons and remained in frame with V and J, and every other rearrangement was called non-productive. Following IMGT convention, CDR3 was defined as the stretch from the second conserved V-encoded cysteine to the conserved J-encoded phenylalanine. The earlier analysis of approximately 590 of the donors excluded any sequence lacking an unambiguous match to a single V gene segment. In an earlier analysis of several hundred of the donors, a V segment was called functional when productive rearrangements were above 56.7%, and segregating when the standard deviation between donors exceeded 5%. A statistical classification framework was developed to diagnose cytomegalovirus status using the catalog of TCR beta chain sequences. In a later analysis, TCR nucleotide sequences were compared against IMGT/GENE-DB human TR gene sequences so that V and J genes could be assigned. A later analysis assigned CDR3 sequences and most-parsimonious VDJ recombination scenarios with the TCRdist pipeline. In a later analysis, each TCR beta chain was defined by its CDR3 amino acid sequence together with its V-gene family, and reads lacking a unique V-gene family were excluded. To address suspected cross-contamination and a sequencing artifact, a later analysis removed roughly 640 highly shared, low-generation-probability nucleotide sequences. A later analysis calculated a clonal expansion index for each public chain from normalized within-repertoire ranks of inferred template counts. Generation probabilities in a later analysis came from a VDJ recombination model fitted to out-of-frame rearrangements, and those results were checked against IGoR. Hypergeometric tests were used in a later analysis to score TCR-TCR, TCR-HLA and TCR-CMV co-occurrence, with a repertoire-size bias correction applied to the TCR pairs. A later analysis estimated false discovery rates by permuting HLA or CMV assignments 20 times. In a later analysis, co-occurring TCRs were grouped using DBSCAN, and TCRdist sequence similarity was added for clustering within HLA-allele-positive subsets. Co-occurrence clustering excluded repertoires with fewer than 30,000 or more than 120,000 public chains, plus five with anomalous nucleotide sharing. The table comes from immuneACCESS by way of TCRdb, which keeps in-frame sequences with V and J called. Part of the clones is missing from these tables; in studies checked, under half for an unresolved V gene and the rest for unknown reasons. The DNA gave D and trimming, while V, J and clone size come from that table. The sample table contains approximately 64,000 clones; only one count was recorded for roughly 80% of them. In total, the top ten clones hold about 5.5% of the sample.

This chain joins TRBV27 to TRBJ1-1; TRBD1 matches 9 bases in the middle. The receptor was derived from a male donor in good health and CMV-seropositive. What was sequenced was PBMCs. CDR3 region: CASSLQTGGRTEAFF. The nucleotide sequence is TGTGCCAGCAGTTTGCAGACAGGGGGGCGGACTGAAGCTTTCTTT.